This T cell receptor (beta chain) is from a study of graft-versus-host responses after intestinal transplantation. Concerning this clone itself: Its matching antigen is unknown.

The protocol was immunoSEQ multiplex PCR, while the TCRdb copy is restricted to in-frame clones and leaves out a portion. The table lists tens of thousands of clones, roughly nine tenths of them singletons. The input for sequencing was unstimulated CD4+ T cells sorted from spleen or lymph node cells, taken before intestinal transplant. This sequence was found in a human donor who received an intestinal transplant.

The CDR3 loop is CASKMGLAGGTDTQYF. CDR3 bases: TGCGCCAGCAAAATGGGACTAGCGGGGGGGACAGATACGCAGTATTTT. V usage is TRBV5-1 and J usage is TRBJ2-3; 16 bases map to TRBD2. CDR1 is SGHRS, CDR2 YFSETQ, per germline. The CDR3 is 16 amino acids. The V segment lost 6 bases and the J segment 3 bases; nucleotides outside the gene matches: 4.